This passage covers 22 T cell receptor beta chains from one sample sequenced in a study of shared clonotypes between healthy human individuals. Data came from immunoSEQ multiplex PCR; TCRdb stores just in-frame clones and leaves some out. The sample contains about 2.5 million clones, just under 95% of which appear only once. The sample comprised naive CD4+ T cells from PBMCs. Subset reported: CD45RA+ positively selected. Receptors were obtained from a man younger than 35 in good health. Some clones in this sample may be carry-over from other donors' samples.

The V call is TRBV7-2, the J call TRBJ2-5, with 15 bases aligning to TRBD2. With V trimmed by 5 bases and J by 5 bases, 9 bases remained unmatched. The germline CDR1 and CDR2 sequences are SGHTA and FQGNSA. This CDR3 comprises 17 residues. The CDR3 DNA is TGTGCCAGCAGCCCGAAGGGACTAGCGGGAGGCAGTGAGACCCAGTACTTC. Translation: CASSPKGLAGGSETQYF.

The chain joins TRBV30 to TRBJ1-5, with 9 bases aligning to TRBD1. Germline V gene data show CDR1 as GTSNPN and CDR2 as SVGIG (reference sequence). The V segment lost 3 bases and the J segment 6 bases; nucleotides outside the gene matches: 6. The CDR3 has 14 amino acids. The CDR3 region has the DNA TGTGCCTGGAGCGCTACAGGGGGCCGTCAGCCCCAGCATTTT. Its protein product is CAWSATGGRQPQHF.

V gene TRBV28 combines with J gene TRBJ2-3, with D uncertain. The CDR3 spans 15 residues. Germline CDR1 reads MDHEN; CDR2 reads SYDVKM. Trimming removed 2 bases from V and 0 bases from J, with 9 bases in between. The CDR3 DNA reads TGTGCCAGCAGTTTAGAAACGCCCAGCACAGATACGCAGTATTTT. Translating gives CASSLETPSTDTQYF.

With regard to this clone: The sample carries other DNA sequences with the same CDR3. The genes are TRBV11-2 and TRBJ1-2; the D is unclear. The CDR3 has 11 amino acids. Trimming cost V 5 bases and J 4 bases, with 5 bases left between them. Germline V gives CDR1 SGHAT, CDR2 FQNNGV. Written as DNA, the CDR3 is TGTGCCAGCAGCCTCGCCTATGGCTACACCTTC. This codes for CASSLAYGYTF.

The chain couples TRBV6-5 to TRBJ2-3; 12 nucleotides line up with TRBD2. The CDR3 consists of 14 residues. J was trimmed by 7 bases and V by 4 bases; bases with no gene match: 3. The germline V gene encodes CDR1 MNHEY and CDR2 SVGAGI. Here the CDR3 reads CASSSLAGGNTQYF. The DNA for the CDR3 is TGTGCCAGCAGTTCTCTAGCGGGGGGGAATACGCAGTATTTT.

The CDR3 nucleotides are TGTGCCAGCTCACTCCCCGGGACAGGGCTGGTTGGCTACACCTTC. Translated, it gives CASSLPGTGLVGYTF. The chain couples TRBV18 to TRBJ1-2, with TRBD1 matching over 9 bases. Germline V gene lookup returns CDR1 KGHSH and CDR2 LQKENI. V dropped 4 bases and J dropped 7; count of bases not matched to a gene: 10. CDR3 length equals 15 residues.

The chain uses TRBV4-1 and TRBJ2-6; D is unclear. CDR1 is MGHRA and CDR2 is YSYEKL in the germline V gene. The CDR3 totals 15 residues. V was shortened by 2 bases and J by 1 base, with 6 bases between the two germline ends. This chain's CDR3 is CASSQSNSGANVLTF. Written as DNA, the CDR3 is TGCGCCAGCAGCCAATCGAATTCTGGGGCCAACGTCCTGACTTTC.

V is TRBV29-1 and J is TRBJ2-1, with D tentatively TRBD2 (5 bases). The CDR3 is 14 amino acids. Germline V gene lookup returns CDR1 SQVTM and CDR2 ANQGSEA. Trimming took 4 bases from V and 2 from J, leaving 12 bases between them. The CDR3 spells CSVGGPSAYNEQFF. The CDR3 bases are TGCAGCGTTGGAGGGCCTTCCGCCTACAATGAGCAGTTCTTC.

Regarding this clone: The sample has other DNA sequences that encode this CDR3 too. The chain couples TRBV9 to TRBJ1-1; D call uncertain. The CDR3 sequence is 14 residues long. V lost 1 base and J 1 base, leaving 8 bases between the germline ends. From germline, CDR1 is SGDLS and CDR2 YYNGEE. This chain's CDR3 is CASSVTGQNTEAFF. The DNA of the CDR3 is TGTGCCAGCAGCGTAACCGGCCAGAACACTGAAGCTTTCTTT.

The chain has TRBV5-3 and TRBJ1-3; no definite D call. TRBV5-3 is recorded as an ORF, its role being uncertain. Trimming took 0 bases from V and 0 from J, leaving 10 bases between them. The CDR3 consists of 16 residues. The CDR3 bases are TGTGCCAGAAGCTTGGAAGGGCTGAACTCTGGAAACACCATATATTTT. It codes for CARSLEGLNSGNTIYF.

Only one count was recorded for this clone. The J gene is TRBJ1-1, the V gene TRBV5-1; tentatively, D is TRBD1 (5 bases). Trimming pared 0 bases from V and 10 bases from J, leaving 19 bases between. Germline values: CDR1 SGHRS, CDR2 YFSETQ. The CDR3 has 15 residues. This CDR3 is CASSLGGAQFRAAFF. Written as DNA, the CDR3 is TGCGCCAGCAGCTTGGGTGGGGCGCAGTTCAGGGCAGCTTTCTTT.

The chain carries TRBV4-3 and TRBJ2-2; possible D gene TRBD1, 6 bases. The germline gives CDR1 LGHNA, CDR2 YSLEER. The CDR3 sequence is 17 residues long. The V gene lost 2 bases and the J gene lost 6 bases, with 19 bases spanning the gap. CDR3 protein: CASSQNPQGGFAGELFF. CDR3 sequence (DNA): TGCGCCAGCAGCCAAAATCCACAGGGCGGGTTCGCCGGGGAGCTGTTTTTT.

The chain is built from TRBV6-9 and TRBJ2-2; D uncertain. This CDR3 is built from 14 residues. Germline loops: CDR1 MNHGY, CDR2 SVAAGI. With 0 bases removed from V and 5 bases from J, the gap between germline ends came to 7 bases. As DNA, the CDR3 is TGTGCCAGCAGTTATTCAGGTGCGACCGGGGAGCTGTTTTTT. It translates to CASSYSGATGELFF.

CDR3 nucleotide sequence: TGCAGGCTCCCATGTTCAGGGGAGCTGTTTTTT. This gives the protein CRLPCSGELFF. The J gene is TRBJ2-2, the V gene TRBV29-1; D not certain. Per germline, CDR1 SQVTM and CDR2 ANQGSEA. The CDR3 length is 11 residues.

J is TRBJ2-2 and V is TRBV15; TRBD1 aligns across 8 bases. Per the germline V gene, CDR1 is LNHNV and CDR2 is YYDKDF (reference sequence). V was pared by 11 bases and J by 6 bases, with 5 bases of the junction left unmatched. CDR3 size: 12 residues. CDR3 protein: CAVDRGAGELFF. CDR3 DNA: TGTGCCGTCGACAGGGGAGCCGGGGAGCTGTTTTTT.

Written as DNA, the CDR3 is TGTGCCAGCAGCGATTGGACAGGGGCTAACTATGGCTACACCTTC. It yields the protein CASSDWTGANYGYTF. The chain employs TRBV28 and TRBJ1-2, with 9 bases aligning to TRBD1. The junction had 5 bases not matched to a gene; V was cut back by 6 bases and J by 0 bases. CDR1 is MDHEN, CDR2 SYDVKM, per germline. The CDR3 contains 15 residues.

CDR3 amino acids: CASSPDGTGNGYTF. CDR3 DNA sequence: TGTGCCAGCAGTCCAGACGGGACAGGGAATGGCTACACCTTC. The chain joins TRBV6-6 to TRBJ1-2, with 9 bases lining up with TRBD1. V lost 5 bases to trimming and J lost 6 bases; unmatched junction nucleotides: 7. This CDR3 is built from 14 residues. Germline-derived CDR1 and CDR2 are MNHNY and SVGAGI (reference sequence).

The chain uses TRBV29-1 and TRBJ1-3; 7 nucleotides agree with TRBD1. CDR3 length: 15 residues. Trimming cost V 6 bases and J 8 bases; bases outside gene matches: 16. Germline V gives CDR1 SQVTM, CDR2 ANQGSEA. CDR3 coding DNA: TGCAGCGTCGCCCGGCAGGGGGGAGCCGCGGACACCATATATTTT. It codes for CSVARQGGAADTIYF.

The V call is TRBV13, the J call TRBJ2-7, with D perhaps TRBD1 (6 bases). The CDR3 has 15 residues. The V gene lost 6 bases and the J gene lost 5 bases, with 20 bases spanning the gap. Germline V gene sequence: CDR1 PRHDT, CDR2 FYEKMQ (reference sequence). CDR3 sequence: CASRGTGMGLDEQYF. In nucleotides, the CDR3 is TGTGCCAGCAGGGGAACAGGGATGGGTCTCGACGAGCAGTACTTC. Variable domain in full (rest from reference TRBV13 and TRBJ2-7): AAGVIQSPRHLIKEKRETATLKCYPIPRHDTVYWYQQGPGQDPQFLISFYEKMQSDKGSIPDRFSAQQFSDYHSELNMSSLELGDSALYFCASRGTGMGLDEQYFGPGTRLTVT.

The chain carries TRBV4-1 and TRBJ2-2, with TRBD2 matching 13 bases. The germline CDR1 and CDR2 sequences are MGHRA and YSYEKL. This CDR3 has 18 amino acids. After removal of 2 bases from V and 7 bases from J, the junction contained 10 bases not matched to a gene. The CDR3 is CASSQRTTSGRAHGELFF. In nucleotides, the CDR3 is TGCGCCAGCAGCCAACGAACAACTAGCGGGAGGGCCCACGGGGAGCTGTTTTTT.

A single count supports this clone. The rearrangement links TRBV6-5 to TRBJ2-7; D unclear. CDR1 MNHEY and CDR2 SVGAGI come from the germline V gene. The CDR3 loop spans 13 amino acids. Trimming removed 5 bases at V and 3 bases at J, with 11 bases between. The CDR3 region is CASSRPAGYEQYF. CDR3 coding DNA: TGTGCCAGCAGTCGACCGGCCGGCTACGAGCAGTACTTC.

The chain is built from TRBV10-3 and TRBJ2-2, with TRBD1 identical over 9 bases. CDR3 length equals 17 residues. The V and J ends lost 0 bases and 2 bases, in that order; junction bases with no gene match: 4. Germline loops: CDR1 ENHRY, CDR2 SYGVKD. CDR3 bases: TGTGCCATCAGTGAGTCTGGGACAGGGCTCAACACCGGGGAGCTGTTTTTT. It is translated as CAISESGTGLNTGELFF.